This T cell receptor beta chain was captured by sequencing in a study of blood T cell repertoires in COVID-19. The germline CDR1 and CDR2 sequences are KGHSH and LQKENI. The CDR3 is 15 residues long. The V and J ends lost 3 bases and 2 bases respectively, with 10 bases between them. In the authors' methods: Amplification of reference gene primers was used by the study to estimate nucleated cell counts. Generated by immunoSEQ multiplex PCR, the TCRdb table keeps only in-frame clones and is missing some. V, J and clone size are those of that table, while D and trimming were read from the DNA. The table lists about 250,000 clones, approximately 85% of them singletons, with 0.65% to 0.95% in the top ten.

The chain couples TRBV18 to TRBJ2-2; D is ambiguous. The sample was peripheral blood. The sequence derives from a young woman with acute or convalescent COVID-19. This CDR3 is CASSPEIVNTGELFF. The CDR3 region has the DNA TGTGCCAGCTCACCTGAGATAGTTAACACCGGGGAGCTGTTTTTT.